This is a list of T cell receptor beta chains from one sample in a study of OX40 agonist ivuxolimab in advanced cancers. Some clones are missing from TCRdb's copy, which holds only in-frame ones; the method was immunoSEQ multiplex PCR. This table holds 45,000 to 65,000 clones, 87% found once. The specimen comprised CD4+ or CD8+ T cells sorted from blood, sampled in a trial of the OX40 agonist ivuxolimab. Every receptor here comes from an adult with an advanced solid tumor such as melanoma, head and neck, liver or kidney cancer. Both conserved end residues are part of each CDR3. D genes are given only for firm matches. Not all rows give a size; the values are once, few, many and, for expanded clones, a class.

j_gene | abundance | d_gene | v_gene | CDR3aa | CDR3nt
TRBJ2-2 | - | - | TRBV2 | CASSLVAKGELFF | TGTGCCAGCAGCCTTGTAGCGAAGGGGGAGCTGTTTTTT
TRBJ2-6 | - | - | TRBV5-4 | CASSGAHAPGANVLTF | TGTGCCAGCAGTGGGGCCCACGCCCCGGGGGCCAACGTCCTGACTTTC
TRBJ2-2 | - | - | TRBV6-1 | CASRATANTGELFF | TGTGCCAGCAGGGCGACAGCGAACACCGGGGAGCTGTTTTTT
TRBJ1-1 | - | - | TRBV6-5 | CASSYERASLSEAFF | TGTGCCAGCAGCTACGAGAGAGCCAGCCTTAGTGAAGCTTTCTTT
TRBJ1-4 | - | - | TRBV20-1 | CSARENEKLFF | TGCAGTGCTAGGGAGAATGAAAAACTGTTTTTT
TRBJ1-2 | - | - | TRBV10-3 | CAISDLGNYGYTF | TGTGCCATCAGTGATCTGGGCAACTATGGCTACACCTTC
TRBJ1-1 | - | - | TRBV28 | CASTRLGAEAFF | TGTGCCAGCACCCGACTGGGGGCTGAAGCTTTCTTT
TRBJ2-1 | - | TRBD1 | TRBV6-1 | CASSDNYRGVMNEQFF | TGTGCCAGCAGTGACAACTACAGGGGTGTGATGAATGAGCAGTTCTTC
TRBJ2-7 | - | TRBD1 | TRBV6-5 | CASSAAGGKPQF | TGTGCCAGCAGCGCGGCAGGGGGAAAGCCGCAATTC
TRBJ2-5 | - | TRBD1 | TRBV7-8 | CASSSIPGTGKETQYF | TGTGCCAGCAGCTCCATCCCCGGGACAGGGAAAGAGACCCAGTACTTC
TRBJ1-4 | - | - | TRBV29-1 | CSVEWGRGNEKLFF | TGCAGCGTTGAATGGGGGCGAGGTAATGAAAAACTGTTTTTT
TRBJ2-7 | - | TRBD1 | TRBV2 | CASSSRDRGSYEQYF | TGTGCCAGCAGTTCCCGGGACAGGGGATCCTACGAGCAGTACTTC
TRBJ2-7 | - | - | TRBV7-9 | CASSMTANSYEQYF | TGTGCCAGCAGCATGACAGCGAACTCCTACGAGCAGTACTTC
TRBJ1-6 | - | - | TRBV6-5 | CASRGTEGNSPLHF | TGTGCCAGCAGAGGGACGGAGGGAAATTCACCCCTCCACTTT
TRBJ1-1 | few | - | TRBV30 | CAWSFNGPRAATEAFF | TGTGCCTGGAGTTTCAATGGTCCCAGGGCGGCCACTGAAGCTTTCTTT
TRBJ1-4 | few | - | TRBV5-6 | CASSLLNEKLFF | TGTGCCAGCAGCTTGTTGAACGAAAAACTGTTTTTT
TRBJ2-2 | - | - | TRBV7-2 | CASRGEGVRGGELFF | TGTGCCAGCAGGGGAGAGGGTGTTAGGGGCGGGGAGCTGTTTTTT
TRBJ1-5 | - | - | TRBV20-1 | CSGRGGGPQHF | TGCAGTGGCCGAGGGGGAGGGCCCCAGCATTTT
TRBJ1-1 | - | - | TRBV4-2 | CASSLYQTGKNTEAFF | TGTGCCAGCAGCCTATACCAGACTGGGAAAAACACTGAAGCTTTCTTT
TRBJ2-1 | - | TRBD1 | TRBV5-1 | CASRSSRDRGRGNEQFF | TGCGCCAGCAGATCGTCCCGGGACAGGGGGCGAGGCAATGAGCAGTTCTTC
TRBJ1-5 | - | - | TRBV5-5 | CASSPSATPYQPQHF | TGTGCCAGCAGCCCGTCCGCGACACCCTATCAGCCCCAGCATTTT
TRBJ1-4 | - | - | TRBV6-5 | CASSYDSATNEKLFF | TGTGCCAGCAGTTACGACAGTGCAACTAATGAAAAACTGTTTTTT
TRBJ2-3 | - | - | TRBV6-6 | CASSLVRAETDTQYF | TGTGCCAGCAGTTTGGTCCGTGCGGAAACAGATACGCAGTATTTT
TRBJ1-1 | - | - | TRBV9 | CASSVAPENTEAFF | TGTGCCAGCAGCGTAGCTCCCGAGAACACTGAAGCTTTCTTT
TRBJ1-4 | - | TRBD1 | TRBV10-1 | CASSESGTTGDEKLFF | TGCGCCAGCAGTGAGTCGGGCACGACAGGGGATGAAAAACTGTTTTTT
TRBJ2-2 | - | - | TRBV30 | CAWSLSFNTGELFF | TGTGCCTGGAGCCTCAGTTTCAATACCGGGGAGCTGTTTTTT
TRBJ1-2 | - | - | TRBV6-1 | CASSEGGAYGYTF | TGTGCCAGCAGTGAAGGGGGGGCCTATGGCTACACCTTC
TRBJ2-7 | - | - | TRBV4-3 | CASSQDHQRVYYEQYF | TGCGCCAGCAGCCAAGATCACCAGCGGGTCTACTACGAGCAGTACTTC
TRBJ1-1 | - | TRBD1 | TRBV7-9 | CASSSYRGNTEAFF | TGTGCCAGCAGCTCCTACAGGGGGAACACTGAAGCTTTCTTT
TRBJ2-7 | - | TRBD1 | TRBV19 | CASSPPGQEYEQYF | TGTGCCAGTAGTCCCCCGGGACAGGAGTACGAGCAGTACTTC
TRBJ1-2 | - | - | TRBV5-6 | CASSFRGMDYGYTF | TGTGCCAGCAGCTTCAGGGGAATGGACTATGGCTACACCTTC
TRBJ2-2 | - | - | TRBV5-1 | CASSLEVVNTGELFF | TGCGCCAGCAGCTTGGAGGTAGTAAACACCGGGGAGCTGTTTTTT
TRBJ2-2 | - | - | TRBV10-2 | CATMRGNPWNTGELFF | TGCGCCACCATGAGAGGGAATCCCTGGAACACCGGGGAGCTGTTTTTT
TRBJ1-1 | - | - | TRBV18 | CASSPPGGMNTEAFF | TGTGCCAGCTCACCTCCCGGTGGGATGAACACTGAAGCTTTCTTT
TRBJ2-3 | once | TRBD2 | TRBV28 | CASSRSGLAFTDTQYF | TGTGCCAGCAGTCGGTCGGGACTAGCTTTTACAGATACGCAGTATTTT
TRBJ1-5 | - | TRBD1 | TRBV30 | CAWSVRSGTGNQPQHF | TGTGCCTGGAGTGTACGCTCCGGGACAGGCAATCAGCCCCAGCATTTT
TRBJ1-5 | - | - | TRBV9 | CASSVSQSYQPQHF | TGTGCCAGCAGCGTAAGCCAAAGTTATCAGCCCCAGCATTTT
TRBJ2-4 | - | - | TRBV7-2 | CASSPRTGRAKNIQYF | TGTGCCAGCAGCCCACGAACAGGGCGAGCCAAAAACATTCAGTACTTC
TRBJ2-2 | - | TRBD2 | TRBV6-6 | CASSTAGLDTGELFF | TGTGCCAGCAGTACAGCGGGACTTGATACCGGGGAGCTGTTTTTT
TRBJ2-3 | - | - | TRBV9 | CASSLTDTQYF | TGTGCCAGCAGCTTAACAGATACGCAGTATTTT
TRBJ2-3 | once | - | TRBV5-4 | CASTPGDFRNTQYF | TGTGCCAGCACCCCAGGGGACTTTAGGAATACGCAGTATTTT
TRBJ1-3 | - | - | TRBV11-2 | CASSLDRSRGDLNTIYF | TGTGCCAGCAGCTTAGATCGGTCGCGGGGAGACTTAAACACCATATATTTT